The 30 T cell receptor beta chains below all came from one sample that was sequenced in a study of T cells in Graves' hyperthyroidism and ophthalmopathy. TCR beta CDR3 regions were amplified from RNA. HTBI primers were employed in a first-round RT-PCR of the TCR CDR3. Via MiXCR, TCRdb re-called the multiplex PCR reads, giving one row per CDR3 protein. The sample lists roughly 160,000 distinct CDR3 sequences, 9.4% seen once, with approximately 20% in the top ten. Sequenced sample: blood. These receptors all stem from a woman between 18 and 30 years old with Graves' hyperthyroidism that later progressed to Graves' ophthalmopathy.

This clonotype was seen many times. This sequence joins TRBV6-6 and TRBJ2-1; 13 nucleotides match TRBD2. CDR1 and CDR2 (germline): MNHNY, SVGAGI (reference sequence). The V gene end was trimmed by 0 bases and the J gene end by 7 bases; junction bases not matched to a gene: 6. The CDR3 loop spans 17 amino acids. The CDR3 sequence: CASSYSGLAGAGNEQFF. The CDR3 DNA follows: TGTGCCAGCAGTTACTCAGGACTAGCGGGAGCGGGGAATGAGCAGTTCTTC.

This clonotype appeared many times. The rearrangement uses TRBV2 and TRBJ2-3, with D tentatively TRBD1 or TRBD2 (5 bases each). Between the trimmed V and J ends, which lost 4 bases and 9 bases, there was a span of 23 bases. CDR1 is SNHLY, CDR2 FYNNEI, per germline. The CDR3 contains 16 residues. The CDR3 DNA sequence: TGTGCCAGCAGTGTTTTTTTGGGGCCCGACGGGGAGACGCAGTATTTT. Protein: CASSVFLGPDGETQYF.

The gene calls are TRBV11-2 and TRBJ2-7, with a weak D call TRBD2 (6 bases). V lost 0 bases, J lost 2 bases, and 14 bases lay in between. The germline V gene encodes CDR1 SGHAT and CDR2 FQNNGV. The CDR3 runs to 16 residues. The CDR3 DNA sequence: TGTGCCAGCAGCTTAGAGTTTGGAGGGCACACCTACGAGCAGTACTTC. Protein: CASSLEFGGHTYEQYF.

This clonotype has at least ten counts. The V gene is TRBV6-1, the J gene TRBJ2-7; D not certain. V lost 1 base to trimming and J lost 4 bases, with 11 bases between them. This CDR3 spans 14 amino acids. The germline gives CDR1 MNHNS, CDR2 SASEGT. This CDR3 is CASSEEVSTYEQYF. The CDR3 DNA sequence: TGTGCCAGCAGTGAAGAAGTCAGCACATACGAGCAGTACTTC.

Many counts were recorded for this clonotype. The chain carries TRBV20-1 and TRBJ1-2, with TRBD1 identical over 8 bases. The CDR3 has 12 residues. J was trimmed by 7 bases and V by 6 bases; bases with no gene match: 7. Germline V lookup: CDR1 DFQATT, CDR2 SNEGSKA (reference sequence). The CDR3 here is CSAPGGAIGYTF. The CDR3 DNA is TGCAGTGCCCCAGGGGGCGCGATTGGCTACACCTTC.

The CDR3 region has the DNA TGTGCCAGCAGCCAAGGAATAGGACTAGCCTACGAGCAGTACTTC. Encoded protein: CASSQGIGLAYEQYF. The chain uses TRBV3-1 and TRBJ2-7; 7 nucleotides match TRBD2. The CDR3 covers 15 residues. Germline CDR1 LGHDT, CDR2 YNNKEL (reference sequence). V dropped 1 base and J dropped 2; count of bases not matched to a gene: 5.

V gene TRBV11-2 combines with J gene TRBJ2-3; possible D gene TRBD1, 5 bases. Trimming took off 1 base at V and 2 bases at J, with 7 bases between the two ends. The CDR3 spans 14 residues. Germline V gene lookup returns CDR1 SGHAT and CDR2 FQNNGV. CDR3 DNA: TGTGCCAGCAGCTTAGGCAGGGTCACAGATACGCAGTATTTT. Translating gives CASSLGRVTDTQYF.

This clonotype was seen at least ten times. This chain joins TRBV3-1 and TRBJ1-5; D is possibly TRBD1 (5 bases). CDR1 and CDR2 from the germline V gene are LGHDT and YNNKEL (reference sequence). The V end lost 4 bases, the J end lost 5 bases, and 12 bases lay between the germline ends. This CDR3 comprises 14 residues. The CDR3 DNA sequence: TGTGCCAGCAGCCCCGGGACGGACGATCAGCCCCAGCATTTT. Amino acids: CASSPGTDDQPQHF.

This clonotype was detected ten times or more. The chain combines TRBV12-3 or TRBV12-4 with TRBJ1-2; 12 bases agree with TRBD1. The CDR3 runs 14 residues. With V trimmed by 7 bases and J by 6 bases, 6 bases remained unmatched. The CDR3 nucleotides read TGTGCCAGCACTAAAGGGACAGGGGGCGATGGCTACACCTTC. This sequence encodes CASTKGTGGDGYTF.

Many counts were recorded for this clonotype. This CDR3 reads CASSPKGWYNSPLHF. The CDR3, as DNA: TGTGCCAGCAGTCCGAAGGGCTGGTATAATTCACCCCTCCACTTT. The chain carries TRBV28 and TRBJ1-6; D call uncertain. V was shortened by 5 bases and J by 4 bases, with 12 bases between the two germline ends. This CDR3 is 15 amino acids long. The germline V gene has CDR1 MDHEN and CDR2 SYDVKM.

There are many counts of this clonotype. The chain uses TRBV20-1 and TRBJ2-1, with 13 bases that match TRBD2. This CDR3 has 20 residues. Germline V CDR1 and CDR2: DFQATT, SNEGSKA (reference sequence). With 0 bases clipped from V and 3 bases from J, the junction kept 14 bases outside the gene matches. The CDR3 DNA sequence: TGCAGTGCTAGAGATGGGGGGGGACTAGCGGGAACCCGCCTCTACAATGAGCAGTTCTTC. Protein: CSARDGGGLAGTRLYNEQFF.

The chain is built from TRBV6-1 and TRBJ2-7, with 7 bases that match TRBD1. CDR1 and CDR2 from the germline V gene are MNHNS and SASEGT. Losses at the gene ends were 6 bases for V and 0 bases for J; bases not matched to a gene: 2. The CDR3 covers 13 residues. The CDR3 DNA is TGTGCCAGCAGGGGACAGAGCTCCTACGAGCAGTACTTC. The encoded protein is CASRGQSSYEQYF.

V gene TRBV2 combines with J gene TRBJ2-3; D may be TRBD2 (5 bases). This CDR3 has 14 amino acids. Germline values: CDR1 SNHLY, CDR2 FYNNEI. V was cut by 5 bases and J by 2 bases, with 11 bases left in between. CDR3 region: CASSWAGPTDTQYF. DNA of the CDR3: TGTGCCAGCAGTTGGGCGGGTCCCACAGATACGCAGTATTTT.

This clonotype has a count of ten or more. The chain's CDR3 is CASSPGQENYGYTF. For the CDR3, the DNA is TGTGCCAGCTCACCAGGACAGGAGAACTATGGCTACACCTTC. V gene TRBV18 combines with J gene TRBJ1-2, with TRBD1 identical over 7 bases. Per the germline V gene, CDR1 is KGHSH and CDR2 is LQKENI. The CDR3 is made up of 14 amino acids. The V and J ends lost 2 bases and 2 bases, in that order; junction bases with no gene match: 2.

This sequence joins TRBV10-1 and TRBJ2-2; D possibly uses TRBD1 or TRBD2 (5 bases each). V lost 8 bases to trimming and J lost 6 bases, with 28 bases between them. The CDR3 extends over 18 amino acids. Germline CDR1 is WNHNN and CDR2 is SYGVQD (reference sequence). CDR3 residues: CASPRPGYWGTGSGELFF. The CDR3 DNA reads TGCGCCAGCCCAAGACCGGGGTACTGGGGGACCGGGTCCGGGGAGCTGTTTTTT.

Concerning this clonotype: It may be a read error: a sequence one base away is much more abundant. V and J are TRBV11-2 and TRBJ2-7; D unclear. Germline values: CDR1 SGHAT, CDR2 FQNNGV. The CDR3 consists of 16 residues. The DNA of the CDR3 is TGTACCAGCAGCTTCCCCGACACCTACGCCTCCTACGAGCAGTACTTC. It codes for CTSSFPDTYASYEQYF.

Ten or more counts support this clonotype. The chain links TRBV6-6 to TRBJ1-5; D is unresolved. The germline gives CDR1 MNHNY, CDR2 SVGAGI (reference sequence). The CDR3 is made up of 14 amino acids. Deletions cut 2 bases from V and 0 bases from J, with 5 bases between. CDR3 region: CASSYGDSNQPQHF. CDR3 nucleotide sequence: TGTGCCAGCAGTTACGGGGATAGCAATCAGCCCCAGCATTTT.

There are many counts of this clonotype. The chain joins TRBV6-1 to TRBJ1-2, with D possibly being TRBD1 (5 bases). CDR1 is MNHNS and CDR2 is SASEGT in the germline V gene. The CDR3 runs to 15 residues. Trimming removed 7 bases from V and 8 bases from J, with 23 bases in between. In nucleotides, the CDR3 is TGTGCCAGCAATGATGCCGCGGGTGGGGCGAGAGGCTACACCTTC. Translation: CASNDAAGGARGYTF.

This clonotype was detected a few times. The V and J genes are TRBV30 and TRBJ2-3, with 14 bases fitting TRBD2. The length of the CDR3 is 17 residues. The germline CDR1 and CDR2 sequences are GTSNPN and SVGIG (reference sequence). V lost 5 bases to trimming and J lost 8 bases; unmatched junction nucleotides: 15. CDR3 sequence (DNA): TGTGCCTGGGGCCAGGGTGGACTAGCGGGAGGAAGGGGTACGCAGTATTTT. Translation: CAWGQGGLAGGRGTQYF.

At least ten counts were recorded for this clonotype. The CDR3 coding sequence is TGTGCCAGTAGTATAGGGGACGGTGTAGCCTACGAGCAGTACTTC. Its translation is CASSIGDGVAYEQYF. The chain carries TRBV19 and TRBJ2-7, with D perhaps assigned TRBD1 or TRBD2 (5 bases each). V shed 1 base and J shed 2 bases, with 12 bases lying between them. The CDR3 has 15 amino acids. The V gene's germline CDR1 is LNHDA and CDR2 SQIVND (reference sequence).

This clonotype has a count of ten or more. The CDR3: CSARGSGTGETQYF. CDR3 nucleotides: TGCAGTGCTAGAGGGTCGGGGACCGGAGAGACCCAGTACTTC. The chain combines TRBV20-1 with TRBJ2-5; D possibly matches TRBD1 or TRBD2 (5 bases each). The CDR3 totals 14 residues. Germline CDR1 is DFQATT and CDR2 is SNEGSKA (reference sequence). V was cut by 1 base and J by 4 bases, with 13 bases left in between.

This clonotype occurred many times. The V call is TRBV2, the J call TRBJ2-5; 14 nucleotides line up with TRBD2. There are 16 residues in the CDR3. Trimming took 5 bases from V and 4 from J; bases not matched to a gene: 6. Germline V CDR1 and CDR2: SNHLY, FYNNEI. CDR3 sequence reads: CASSQGLAGERETQYF. CDR3 nucleotide sequence: TGTGCCAGCAGTCAGGGACTAGCGGGAGAACGAGAGACCCAGTACTTC.

The table lists this clonotype with many counts. This chain uses TRBV3-1 with TRBJ2-7; 9 positions match TRBD2. Per germline, CDR1 LGHDT and CDR2 YNNKEL (reference sequence). This CDR3 comprises 15 residues. Trimming at V came to 4 bases and at J to 6 bases, leaving 10 bases not matched to a gene. The DNA of the CDR3 is TGTGCCAGCAGCCCGGGGACTAGCTACGGGGTCGAGCAGTACTTC. Its protein product is CASSPGTSYGVEQYF.

This clonotype was counted at least ten times. The V and J genes are TRBV20-1 and TRBJ1-6; maybe TRBD1 (6 bases). The V end was cut by 6 bases, the J end by 7 bases, with 16 bases between. Germline-derived CDR1 and CDR2 are DFQATT and SNEGSKA (reference sequence). The CDR3 runs to 14 residues. The CDR3 loop is CSARGRQENSPLHF. The CDR3 region has the DNA TGCAGTGCACGGGGCAGACAGGAGAATTCACCCCTCCACTTT.

This clonotype was observed many times. This sequence joins TRBV30 and TRBJ1-1, with TRBD1 matching 9 bases. The CDR3 is made up of 16 amino acids. The ends lost 2 bases at V and 1 base at J; junction bases unmatched: 8. Germline CDR1 reads GTSNPN; CDR2 reads SVGIG (reference sequence). CDR3 residues: CAWSPYRGLKNTEAFF. CDR3 DNA sequence: TGTGCCTGGAGTCCATACAGGGGGCTGAAGAACACTGAAGCTTTCTTT. Variable domain in full (rest from reference TRBV30 and TRBJ1-1): SQTIHQWPATLVQPVGSPLSLECTVEGTSNPNLYWYRQAAGRGLQLLFYSVGIGQISSEVPQNLSASRPQDRQFILSSKKLLLSDSGFYLCAWSPYRGLKNTEAFFGQGTRLTVV.

The rearrangement uses TRBV4-1 and TRBJ2-1, with D unresolved. V lost 1 base, J lost 8 bases, and 9 bases lay in between. CDR3 length equals 13 residues. The germline CDR1 and CDR2 sequences are MGHRA and YSYEKL. CDR3 amino acids: CASSQAETYEQFF. The CDR3, as DNA: TGCGCCAGCAGCCAAGCAGAGACGTATGAGCAGTTCTTC.

This clonotype was detected ten times or more. The chain links TRBV18 to TRBJ2-7, with 10 positions matching TRBD1. The trim removed 3 bases at V and 5 bases at J, leaving 4 bases unmatched. From germline, CDR1 is KGHSH and CDR2 LQKENI. The CDR3 sequence is 14 residues long. For the CDR3, the DNA is TGTGCCAGCTCACCCGGACAGGGGGGGGACGAGCAGTACTTC. This translates into CASSPGQGGDEQYF.

In this sample, this clonotype turned up many times. The chain carries TRBV27 and TRBJ2-3, with TRBD2 matching over 7 bases. The CDR3 runs 15 residues. The V and J ends lost 4 bases and 1 base, in that order; junction bases with no gene match: 5. The germline V gene has CDR1 MNHEY and CDR2 SMNVEV (reference sequence). This CDR3 reads CASSSQRGRTDTQYF. The CDR3 DNA reads TGTGCCAGCAGTTCCCAGCGGGGCCGCACAGATACGCAGTATTTT.

Comment on this clonotype: This sequence may be a read error, since a much larger clone differs from it by one base. The chain couples TRBV3-1 to TRBJ2-4; D possibly matches TRBD1 or TRBD2 (5 bases each). V was trimmed by 4 bases and J by 1 base, leaving 11 bases between them. This CDR3 has 15 amino acids. Germline V gene lookup returns CDR1 LGHDT and CDR2 YNNKEL (reference sequence). The DNA for the CDR3 is TGTGCCAGCAGCCGAGGGGAATGGGCCAAAAACATTCAGTACTTC. Its translation: CASSRGEWAKNIQYF.

This clonotype was found a few times. The junction departs from germline at one end; a sequencing error may be responsible. This CDR3 is CGGSGGGLDEQFF. DNA of the CDR3: TGCGGGGGTTCGGGGGGGGGCCTCGATGAGCAGTTCTTC. The chain employs TRBV30 and TRBJ2-1, with 8 bases identical to TRBD2. Germline loops: CDR1 GTSNPN, CDR2 SVGIG (reference sequence). The CDR3 has 13 amino acids.